Following are 30 T cell receptor beta chains from one sample sequenced in a study of memory CD4+ T cells and cytomegalovirus serostatus. The table came from immunoSEQ multiplex PCR; TCRdb's copy has only in-frame clones and leaves some out. The sample shows 45,000 or so clones, about four fifths of them seen only once. The sort gate was single viable CD3+CD4+CD8-CD45RO+ cells for memory CD4+ T cells. Sequenced: memory CD4+ T cells from blood. The receptors derive from an adult in good health and CMV-seronegative.

This clone was found a few times. This chain uses TRBV7-2 with TRBJ1-1, with D maybe TRBD1 (5 bases). Trimming pared 6 bases from V and 8 bases from J, leaving 16 bases between. Germline V gene sequence: CDR1 SGHTA, CDR2 FQGNSA. The CDR3 runs 13 residues. The CDR3 DNA follows: TGTGCCAGCAGGGGACTCCGGCGATTAGAAGCTTTCTTT. Protein product: CASRGLRRLEAFF.

The chain recombines TRBV7-9 with TRBJ2-7, with D uncertain. This CDR3 has 13 residues. The germline V and J ends were trimmed by 7 bases and 5 bases, with 15 bases remaining between them. CDR1 and CDR2 from the germline V gene are SEHNR and FQNEAQ (reference sequence). CDR3 sequence (DNA): TGTGCCAGCACCATAGCAGGCGGTAACGAGCAGTACTTC. Amino acids: CASTIAGGNEQYF.

The chain couples TRBV30 to TRBJ2-5; 10 positions match TRBD1. Germline V gene data show CDR1 as GTSNPN and CDR2 as SVGIG (reference sequence). The length of the CDR3 is 14 residues. Trimming at V came to 3 bases and at J to 4 bases, leaving 5 bases not matched to a gene. The chain's CDR3 is CAWRRTGGRETQYF. For the CDR3, the DNA is TGTGCCTGGAGGAGGACAGGGGGACGAGAGACCCAGTACTTC.

The V and J genes are TRBV15 and TRBJ1-3; the D gene is possibly TRBD1 (6 bases). Germline-derived CDR1 and CDR2 are LNHNV and YYDKDF (reference sequence). Trimming removed 4 bases at V and 4 bases at J, with 14 bases between. This CDR3 region has 15 residues. CDR3 sequence (DNA): TGTGCCACCAGCAAGCTCTCGACAGGAGGAAACACCATATATTTT. Translating gives CATSKLSTGGNTIYF.

The chain employs TRBV10-3 and TRBJ2-1, with TRBD2 matching over 9 bases. The trim removed 3 bases at V and 6 bases at J, leaving 6 bases unmatched. Germline V CDR1 and CDR2: ENHRY, SYGVKD. This CDR3 has 15 residues. The CDR3 region has the DNA TGTGCCATCAGTGATCGAGCGGGAGGTAGCAATGAGCAGTTCTTC. Amino acid sequence: CAISDRAGGSNEQFF.

This clone was seen a handful of times. The chain carries TRBV2 and TRBJ1-1; 8 positions match TRBD1. V lost 6 bases and J lost 4; bases outside the gene matches: 7. CDR3 length: 14 residues. The germline V gene encodes CDR1 SNHLY and CDR2 FYNNEI. The CDR3 DNA is TGTGCCAGCAGATCGACAGGGGACGGCACTGAAGCTTTCTTT. Its protein product is CASRSTGDGTEAFF.

The gene calls are TRBV7-2 and TRBJ1-5; D gene uncertain. The CDR3 runs 13 residues. Germline assignment: CDR1 SGHTA and CDR2 FQGNSA. Trimming took off 5 bases at V and 6 bases at J, with 11 bases between the two ends. CDR3 sequence: CASSISGSQPQHF. The CDR3 DNA reads TGTGCCAGCAGCATTTCCGGGAGTCAGCCCCAGCATTTT. The complete variable domain, with remaining parts taken from reference TRBV7-2 and TRBJ1-5, reads GAGVSQSPSNKVTEKGKDVELRCDPISGHTALYWYRQSLGQGLEFLIYFQGNSAPDKSGLPSDRFSAERTGGSVSTLTIQRTQQEDSAVYLCASSISGSQPQHFGDGTRLSIL.

The V and J genes are TRBV4-1 and TRBJ1-2; D not resolved. Trimming stripped 3 bases from V and 3 bases from J, with 14 bases between. From germline, CDR1 is MGHRA and CDR2 YSYEKL. This CDR3 has 15 residues. CDR3 DNA sequence: TGCGCCAGCAGCCAGGTTGGCGCAGCTTACTATGGCTACACCTTC. Amino acid sequence: CASSQVGAAYYGYTF.

The gene calls are TRBV5-1 and TRBJ2-3, with unresolved D. This CDR3 region has 12 residues. CDR1 SGHRS and CDR2 YFSETQ come from the germline V gene. The V end lost 0 bases, the J end lost 4 bases, and 3 bases lay between the germline ends. The CDR3 loop reads CASSLGADTQYF. CDR3 nucleotides: TGCGCCAGCAGCTTGGGGGCAGATACGCAGTATTTT. The full variable domain, completed using reference TRBV5-1 and TRBJ2-3, is KAGVTQTPRYLIKTRGQQVTLSCSPISGHRSVSWYQQTPGQGLQFLFEYFSETQRNKGNFPGRFSGRQFSNSRSEMNVSTLELGDSALYLCASSLGADTQYFGPGTRLTVL.

This chain connects TRBV19 to TRBJ1-4; weak D call: TRBD1 (6 bases). Germline-derived CDR1 and CDR2 are LNHDA and SQIVND (reference sequence). Trimming took off 5 bases at V and 0 bases at J, with 16 bases between the two ends. CDR3 length: 17 residues. The CDR3, as DNA: TGTGCCAGTAGTGACCCGGGGGGGCCCCCAACTAATGAAAAACTGTTTTTT. Amino acids: CASSDPGGPPTNEKLFF. The full variable domain, its missing parts supplied by reference TRBV19 and TRBJ1-4, is DGGITQSPKYLFRKEGQNVTLSCEQNLNHDAMYWYRQDPGQGLRLIYYSQIVNDFQKGDIAEGYSVSREKKESFPLTVTSAQKNPTAFYLCASSDPGGPPTNEKLFFGSGTQLSVL.

This chain uses TRBV11-3 with TRBJ1-2; D possibly corresponds to TRBD1 (6 bases). Trimming removed 5 bases from V and 5 bases from J, with 18 bases in between. Germline V gene sequence: CDR1 SGHNT, CDR2 YENEEA. The CDR3 loop spans 15 amino acids. The CDR3 nucleotides are TGTGCCAGCAGCCCGGACAGTGACCCTCTATATGGCTACACCTTC. It codes for CASSPDSDPLYGYTF.

The rearrangement joins TRBV2 to TRBJ2-1; 8 bases fit TRBD1. The germline gives CDR1 SNHLY, CDR2 FYNNEI. V shed 6 bases and J 4 bases; nucleotides not matched to a gene: 5. The CDR3 has 14 residues. The CDR3 region is CASSRQGMYNEQFF. In nucleotides, the CDR3 is TGTGCCAGCAGCCGACAGGGGATGTACAATGAGCAGTTCTTC.

The chain links TRBV12-1 to TRBJ2-1; TRBD1 is the table's D call and was not checked against the DNA. TRBV12-1 is listed as a pseudogene. This CDR3 is 13 amino acids long. The CDR3 sequence is CARRLTGRDEQFF. Here the CDR3 DNA reads TGTGCCAGACGATTAACAGGCAGGGATGAGCAGTTCTTC.

The chain joins TRBV4-2 to TRBJ2-7, with a tentative D call TRBD2 (5 bases). Germline V gene lookup returns CDR1 LGHNA and CDR2 YNFKEQ. This CDR3 contains 14 residues. The V end lost 4 bases, the J end lost 4 bases, and 14 bases lay between the germline ends. CDR3 amino acids: CASSRAEVPYEQYF. In nucleotides, the CDR3 is TGTGCCAGCAGCCGAGCGGAGGTTCCTTACGAGCAGTACTTC.

This clone came up once. The chain uses TRBV4-1 and TRBJ2-7, with D hard to call. V lost 0 bases and J lost 6, with 12 bases in between. This CDR3 has 14 residues. CDR1 MGHRA and CDR2 YSYEKL come from the germline V gene. CDR3 in amino acids: CASSQDEGNFEQYF. The CDR3 DNA follows: TGCGCCAGCAGCCAAGATGAAGGGAATTTCGAGCAGTACTTC.

This clone was counted once. The chain carries TRBV6-5 and TRBJ2-7; 9 bases align to TRBD2. Germline CDR1 reads MNHEY; CDR2 reads SVGAGI. V gave up 4 bases and J gave up 6 bases; unmatched junction bases: 4. The CDR3 consists of 13 residues. CDR3 sequence: CASSLRLAVEQYF. The CDR3 DNA follows: TGTGCCAGCAGTTTAAGACTAGCGGTCGAGCAGTACTTC.

The V call is TRBV2, the J call TRBJ1-1, with 7 positions matching TRBD1. Trimming removed 6 bases from V and 4 bases from J; junction bases left unmatched: 11. Per the germline V gene, CDR1 is SNHLY and CDR2 is FYNNEI. CDR3 size: 15 residues. The CDR3 protein is CASRATGSGSTEAFF. CDR3 nucleotide sequence: TGTGCCAGCAGGGCGACAGGGAGTGGGAGCACTGAAGCTTTCTTT.

This clone is a singleton in its sample. The chain carries TRBV30 and TRBJ2-1; TRBD2 matches 7 bases. This CDR3 comprises 15 residues. J gave up 2 bases and V 3 bases, and 7 bases lay outside the gene matches. Germline V gene data show CDR1 as GTSNPN and CDR2 as SVGIG (reference sequence). CDR3 loop: CAWSQKRGTYNEQFF. The CDR3, as DNA: TGTGCCTGGAGCCAAAAGCGGGGTACCTACAATGAGCAGTTCTTC.

The V and J genes are TRBV30 and TRBJ2-5; TRBD2 aligns across 7 bases. The germline V gene has CDR1 GTSNPN and CDR2 SVGIG (reference sequence). V lost 5 bases and J lost 3; bases outside the gene matches: 0. The length of the CDR3 is 11 residues. Here the CDR3 DNA reads TGTGCCTGGGCGGGGGAAGAGACCCAGTACTTC. Protein: CAWAGEETQYF.

The chain joins TRBV27 to TRBJ2-1; 12 nucleotides line up with TRBD2. This CDR3 is 14 amino acids long. CDR1 MNHEY and CDR2 SMNVEV come from the germline V gene (reference sequence). The V segment lost 10 bases and the J segment 8 bases; nucleotides outside the gene matches: 9. CDR3 loop: CANRTSGTSDEQFF. CDR3 DNA sequence: TGTGCCAATCGGACTAGCGGGACGTCGGATGAGCAGTTCTTC.

This clone was counted between two and nine times. The chain recombines TRBV15 with TRBJ1-3; TRBD1 is a possible D gene (5 bases). The CDR3 has 15 residues. Trimming shortened V by 1 base and J by 3 bases, and 10 bases separated the two germline ends. Germline lookup yields CDR1 LNHNV and CDR2 YYDKDF (reference sequence). CDR3 nucleotide sequence: TGTGCCACCAGCAGAGGCAGGGACGGTGGAAACACCATATATTTT. As protein: CATSRGRDGGNTIYF.

The chain carries TRBV5-1 and TRBJ1-2; 7 bases align to TRBD1. The CDR3 sequence is 14 residues long. The germline CDR1 and CDR2 sequences are SGHRS and YFSETQ. V trimming: 0 bases; J trimming: 2 bases; junction bases outside the gene matches: 1. This chain's CDR3 is CASSLEGQNYGYTF. For the CDR3, the DNA is TGCGCCAGCAGCTTGGAGGGACAGAACTATGGCTACACCTTC.

The rearrangement links TRBV5-4 to TRBJ1-1; 9 nucleotides align to TRBD1. CDR3 length: 15 amino acids. V lost 4 bases and J lost 3; bases outside the gene matches: 7. Germline loops: CDR1 SGHNT, CDR2 YYREEE (reference sequence). CDR3 loop: CASSTRTGGDTEAFF. The DNA for the CDR3 is TGTGCCAGCAGCACTCGTACAGGGGGCGACACTGAAGCTTTCTTT.

The chain has TRBV7-9 and TRBJ2-1; 8 nucleotides align to TRBD2. CDR3 length: 16 amino acids. Germline values: CDR1 SEHNR, CDR2 FQNEAQ (reference sequence). J lost 8 bases, V lost 1 base, and 10 bases had no gene match. In DNA, the CDR3 is TGTGCCAGCAGCTTAGGTATAGCGGGACGACGGGATGAGCAGTTCTTC. Protein: CASSLGIAGRRDEQFF.

This chain joins TRBV11-2 and TRBJ2-7, with 9 bases lining up with TRBD1. V lost 6 bases, J lost 4 bases, and 10 bases stayed unmatched. Germline V gives CDR1 SGHAT, CDR2 FQNNGV. The CDR3 loop spans 15 amino acids. In DNA form, the CDR3 reads TGTGCCAGCAGGACAAACAGGGGGCGAGAATACGAGCAGTACTTC. Encoded protein: CASRTNRGREYEQYF.

The chain couples TRBV19 to TRBJ1-3, with unresolved D. The V end lost 4 bases, the J end lost 0 bases, and 10 bases lay between the germline ends. Germline values: CDR1 LNHDA, CDR2 SQIVND (reference sequence). This CDR3 is 15 amino acids long. CDR3 region: CASSRMPASGNTIYF. The CDR3 coding sequence is TGTGCCAGTAGTAGAATGCCAGCCTCTGGAAACACCATATATTTT. The entire variable domain, with the rest obtained from reference TRBV19 and TRBJ1-3, is as follows: DGGITQSPKYLFRKEGQNVTLSCEQNLNHDAMYWYRQDPGQGLRLIYYSQIVNDFQKGDIAEGYSVSREKKESFPLTVTSAQKNPTAFYLCASSRMPASGNTIYFGEGSWLTVV.

The chain employs TRBV7-3 and TRBJ1-2; 8 bases are shared with TRBD1. The CDR3 is 13 residues long. The V gene's germline CDR1 is SGHTA and CDR2 FQGTGA. The V segment lost 3 bases and the J segment 7 bases; nucleotides outside the gene matches: 4. The CDR3 nucleotides are TGTGCCAGCAGCTTGACAGGGGATGGTGGCTACACCTTC. This translates into CASSLTGDGGYTF.

The rearrangement uses TRBV6-5 and TRBJ1-1; TRBD1 might be the D (5 bases). CDR1 MNHEY and CDR2 SVGAGI come from the germline V gene. CDR3 length: 16 amino acids. V shed 0 bases and J shed 4 bases, with 15 bases lying between them. CDR3 sequence: CASSYSVIRVGTEAFF. The CDR3, as DNA: TGTGCCAGCAGTTACTCGGTGATCAGGGTCGGCACTGAAGCTTTCTTT.

This clone was seen just once. The V and J genes are TRBV18 and TRBJ2-3; the D is unclear. V was pared by 3 bases and J by 3 bases, with 4 bases between. The CDR3 totals 12 residues. Germline V gives CDR1 KGHSH, CDR2 LQKENI. As DNA, the CDR3 is TGTGCCAGCTCACCGAGGACAGATACGCAGTATTTT. Translating gives CASSPRTDTQYF.

There are a few counts of this clone. The CDR3: CASSGVDNQPQHF. In DNA, the CDR3 is TGTGCCAGCTCCGGGGTCGACAATCAGCCCCAGCATTTT. V gene TRBV18 combines with J gene TRBJ1-5, with D hard to call. This CDR3 has 13 amino acids. Germline V gives CDR1 KGHSH, CDR2 LQKENI. V was pared by 6 bases and J by 3 bases, with 9 bases between.